The next 18 T cell receptor beta chains were all read from a single sample in a study of blood T cell repertoires in COVID-19. Clones were sequenced by immunoSEQ multiplex PCR, and TCRdb holds only the in-frame ones, with some missing. The sample holds about 80,000 clones; around 81% are singletons and the top ten take around 15%. Material for sequencing was peripheral blood. These receptor sequences come from a human donor in a cohort sampled during active COVID-19.

This chain uses TRBV6-5 with TRBJ1-1; D not certain. Germline V gives CDR1 MNHEY, CDR2 SVGAGI. The V and J ends lost 6 bases and 4 bases respectively, with 12 bases between them. This CDR3 region has 13 residues. In nucleotides, the CDR3 is TGTGCCAGCAGGGATACCCGGGGCACTGAAGCTTTCTTT. It encodes CASRDTRGTEAFF.

This chain links TRBV11-2 with TRBJ1-4; the D gene is possibly TRBD1 (6 bases). The V and J ends lost 3 bases and 5 bases respectively, with 10 bases between them. The CDR3 sequence is 14 residues long. Germline CDR1 reads SGHAT; CDR2 reads FQNNGV. The CDR3 DNA sequence: TGTGCCAGCAGCTTCAGGGGTAGGAATGAAAAACTGTTTTTT. This codes for CASSFRGRNEKLFF.

This clone has more than one count but fewer than ten. The chain has TRBV19 and TRBJ2-2; D is possibly TRBD1 (6 bases). CDR1 is LNHDA, CDR2 SQIVND, per germline (reference sequence). The CDR3 is 16 amino acids. The V gene lost 4 bases and the J gene lost 4 bases, with 16 bases spanning the gap. CDR3 residues: CASSSYLQGTTGELFF. Here the CDR3 DNA reads TGTGCCAGTAGTAGCTACTTACAGGGAACCACCGGGGAGCTGTTTTTT. Complete variable domain (other parts from reference TRBV19 and TRBJ2-2): DGGITQSPKYLFRKEGQNVTLSCEQNLNHDAMYWYRQDPGQGLRLIYYSQIVNDFQKGDIAEGYSVSREKKESFPLTVTSAQKNPTAFYLCASSSYLQGTTGELFFGEGSRLTVL.

J is TRBJ2-1 and V is TRBV24-1; the match to TRBD2 covers 12 bases. The V segment lost 9 bases and the J segment 8 bases; nucleotides outside the gene matches: 4. Germline V gene sequence: CDR1 KGHDR, CDR2 SFDVKD. CDR3 length: 13 residues. The CDR3 protein is CATGTSGLDEQFF. CDR3 DNA sequence: TGTGCCACCGGGACTAGCGGGCTCGATGAGCAGTTCTTC.

V gene TRBV2 combines with J gene TRBJ2-7; 11 nucleotides agree with TRBD2. Germline CDR1 reads SNHLY; CDR2 reads FYNNEI. The V and J ends lost 6 bases and 6 bases, in that order; junction bases with no gene match: 4. The CDR3 extends over 13 amino acids. The CDR3 nucleotides are TGTGCCAGCAGCGGGCTAGCGGGAGGCGAGCAGTACGTC. Protein: CASSGLAGGEQYV.

The CDR3 reads CASSSDGGSNQPQHF. The CDR3 DNA sequence: TGTGCCAGCAGCTCCGACGGAGGAAGCAATCAGCCCCAGCATTTT. The chain links TRBV9 to TRBJ1-5, with D unresolved. The V end lost 4 bases, the J end lost 1 base, and 12 bases lay between the germline ends. Germline V gene data show CDR1 as SGDLS and CDR2 as YYNGEE. This CDR3 region has 15 residues.

This CDR3 is CASSGAHSTGYQETQYF. The CDR3 region has the DNA TGTGCCAGCAGCGGCGCCCACAGTACGGGGTACCAAGAGACCCAGTACTTC. The chain employs TRBV5-5 and TRBJ2-5; the D gene is possibly TRBD2 (5 bases). Germline V CDR1 and CDR2: SGHKS, YYEKEE (reference sequence). CDR3 length: 17 residues. V dropped 4 bases and J dropped 0 bases, with 19 bases sitting between them.

V is TRBV30 and J is TRBJ1-4, with 11 positions matching TRBD1. V lost 4 bases to trimming and J lost 7 bases; unmatched junction nucleotides: 20. Germline V gene lookup returns CDR1 GTSNPN and CDR2 SVGIG (reference sequence). The CDR3 extends over 19 amino acids. The CDR3 coding sequence is TGTGCCTGGAAGCCCATCGAAGGGGACAGGGGGGTTGACGGTGAAAAACTGTTTTTT. Translating gives CAWKPIEGDRGVDGEKLFF. The complete variable domain, with remaining parts taken from reference TRBV30 and TRBJ1-4, reads SQTIHQWPATLVQPVGSPLSLECTVEGTSNPNLYWYRQAAGRGLQLLFYSVGIGQISSEVPQNLSASRPQDRQFILSSKKLLLSDSGFYLCAWKPIEGDRGVDGEKLFFGSGTQLSVL.

The chain employs TRBV18 and TRBJ1-1; possible D gene TRBD1, 5 bases. V was shortened by 2 bases and J by 1 base, with 8 bases between the two germline ends. The germline CDR1 and CDR2 sequences are KGHSH and LQKENI. This CDR3 contains 14 residues. This chain's CDR3 is CASSPGQGNTEAFF. The CDR3 DNA follows: TGTGCCAGCTCACCAGGGCAGGGGAACACTGAAGCTTTCTTT. Complete variable domain (other parts from reference TRBV18 and TRBJ1-1): NAGVMQNPRHLVRRRGQEARLRCSPMKGHSHVYWYRQLPEEGLKFMVYLQKENIIDESGMPKERFSAEFPKEGPSILRIQQVVRGDSAAYFCASSPGQGNTEAFFGQGTRLTVV.

The chain links TRBV6-2 or TRBV6-3 to TRBJ2-1, with 7 bases aligning to TRBD2. Germline V gene sequence: CDR1 MNHEY, CDR2 SVGEGT. V lost 1 base, J lost 0 bases, and 15 bases stayed unmatched. This CDR3 contains 20 residues. The CDR3 coding sequence is TGTGCCAGCAGTTACTGGGAGGGCACTGGGACCGTCAGCTCCTACAATGAGCAGTTCTTC. Amino acids: CASSYWEGTGTVSSYNEQFF.

This clone was observed a few times. The J gene is TRBJ2-7, the V gene TRBV2; 10 bases match TRBD1. The germline gives CDR1 SNHLY, CDR2 FYNNEI. The CDR3 totals 15 residues. Unmatched junction bases numbered 7, after V lost 3 bases and J lost 5 bases. The CDR3 reads CASSDLGTGDDEQYF. CDR3 nucleotide sequence: TGTGCCAGCAGTGACTTGGGGACAGGGGACGACGAGCAGTACTTC.

The chain joins TRBV2 to TRBJ2-1; TRBD1 agrees at 9 bases. With V trimmed by 7 bases and J by 2 bases, 12 bases remained unmatched. Germline values: CDR1 SNHLY, CDR2 FYNNEI. This CDR3 comprises 17 residues. This CDR3 reads CASTIPLRQGAYNEQFF. Written as DNA, the CDR3 is TGTGCCAGCACTATCCCGCTGCGACAGGGGGCCTACAATGAGCAGTTCTTC.

This clone was detected only a few times. The V gene is TRBV3-1 (or the pseudogene TRBV3-2), the J gene TRBJ1-3; tentatively, D is TRBD1 (6 bases). The CDR3 has 16 amino acids. V shed 6 bases and J shed 0 bases, with 15 bases lying between them. Germline loops: CDR1 LGHDT, CDR2 YNNKEL (reference sequence). The CDR3 nucleotides read TGTGCCAGCAGTCGGGGGGCCCCTGACTCTGGAAACACCATATATTTT. Its protein is CASSRGAPDSGNTIYF.

The chain employs TRBV12-3 or TRBV12-4 and TRBJ2-5; no firm D call. This CDR3 has 12 amino acids. V dropped 5 bases and J dropped 5 bases, with 9 bases sitting between them. DNA for the CDR3: TGTGCCAGCAGTAAAACAGTGGAGACCCAGTACTTC. It specifies CASSKTVETQYF.

The chain combines TRBV11-2 with TRBJ2-7; possibly TRBD1 for D (6 bases). CDR1 is SGHAT and CDR2 is FQNNGV in the germline V gene. The V and J ends lost 4 bases and 5 bases respectively, with 12 bases between them. The CDR3 consists of 13 residues. CDR3 in amino acids: CASSSGGGNEQYF. DNA of the CDR3: TGTGCCAGCAGCTCGGGTGGGGGCAACGAGCAGTACTTC.

The chain combines TRBV7-9 with TRBJ1-6; 11 nucleotides line up with TRBD1. CDR1 is SEHNR, CDR2 FQNEAQ, per germline (reference sequence). The V segment lost 5 bases and the J segment 10 bases; nucleotides outside the gene matches: 4. The CDR3 runs 14 residues. As DNA, the CDR3 is TGTGCCAGCAGCGCCGGGACAGGGGGATCACCCCTCCACTTT. This encodes CASSAGTGGSPLHF.

The rearrangement joins TRBV19 to TRBJ2-1; 11 bases agree with TRBD2. The CDR3 sequence is 14 residues long. The germline V gene encodes CDR1 LNHDA and CDR2 SQIVND (reference sequence). The V gene end was trimmed by 5 bases and the J gene end by 7 bases; junction bases not matched to a gene: 4. The CDR3 region is CASSLAGGLNEQFF. The CDR3 nucleotides are TGTGCCAGTAGTCTAGCGGGGGGTCTAAATGAGCAGTTCTTC.

The chain is built from TRBV30 and TRBJ2-3; D is perhaps TRBD1 (5 bases). Trimming cost V 5 bases and J 7 bases, with 19 bases left between them. Germline V gene lookup returns CDR1 GTSNPN and CDR2 SVGIG (reference sequence). This CDR3 has 14 residues. The CDR3 nucleotides are TGTGCCTGGTCTGTAGGGGCCCCCCGAAATACGCAGTATTTT. Residues: CAWSVGAPRNTQYF.